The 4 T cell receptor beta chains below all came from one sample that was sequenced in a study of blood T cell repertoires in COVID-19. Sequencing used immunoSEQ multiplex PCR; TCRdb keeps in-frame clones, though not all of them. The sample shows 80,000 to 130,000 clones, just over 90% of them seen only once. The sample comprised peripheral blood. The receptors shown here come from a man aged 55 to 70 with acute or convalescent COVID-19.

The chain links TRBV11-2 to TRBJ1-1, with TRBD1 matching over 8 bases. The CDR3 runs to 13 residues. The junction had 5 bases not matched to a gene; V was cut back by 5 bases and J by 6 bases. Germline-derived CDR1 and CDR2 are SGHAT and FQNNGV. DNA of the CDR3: TGTGCCAGCAGCACGGACAGGGACGCTGAAGCTTTCTTT. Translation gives CASSTDRDAEAFF.

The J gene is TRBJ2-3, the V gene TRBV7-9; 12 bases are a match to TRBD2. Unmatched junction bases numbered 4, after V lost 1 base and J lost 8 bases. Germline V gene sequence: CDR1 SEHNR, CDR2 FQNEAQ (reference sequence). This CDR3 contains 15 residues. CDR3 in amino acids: CASSLDPSGRGTQYF. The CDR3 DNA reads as TGTGCCAGCAGCTTAGACCCTAGCGGGAGGGGTACGCAGTATTTT.

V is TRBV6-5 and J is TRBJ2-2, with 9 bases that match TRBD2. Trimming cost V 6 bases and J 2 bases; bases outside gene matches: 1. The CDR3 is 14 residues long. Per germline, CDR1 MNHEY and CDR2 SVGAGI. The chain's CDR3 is CASRGLANTGELFF. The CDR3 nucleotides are TGTGCCAGCAGGGGACTAGCAAACACCGGGGAGCTGTTTTTT.

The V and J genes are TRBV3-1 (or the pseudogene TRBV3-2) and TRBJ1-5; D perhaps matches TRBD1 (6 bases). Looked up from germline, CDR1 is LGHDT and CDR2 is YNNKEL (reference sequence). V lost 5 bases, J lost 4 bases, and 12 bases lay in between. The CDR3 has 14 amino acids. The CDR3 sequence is CASSARDKNQPQHF. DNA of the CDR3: TGTGCCAGCAGCGCCCGGGACAAAAATCAGCCCCAGCATTTT.